The 14 T cell receptor beta chains in this list originate from one sample, sequenced in a study of cytomegalovirus exposure and HLA in healthy donors. PCR employed 60 Vbeta and 13 Jbeta primers. Clones were sequenced by immunoSEQ multiplex PCR, and TCRdb holds only the in-frame ones, with some missing. This sample has fewer than 200,000 clones, with roughly nine tenths found just once. Sequenced input: PBMCs. These TCRs come from a girl under three years old in good health and CMV-seronegative.

The chain joins TRBV2 to TRBJ2-5; D is undetermined. V lost 5 bases to trimming and J lost 7 bases, with 8 bases between them. The germline V gene has CDR1 SNHLY and CDR2 FYNNEI. The CDR3 spans 11 residues. This CDR3 reads CASSPDWTQYF. DNA for the CDR3: TGTGCCAGCAGTCCTGACTGGACCCAGTACTTC.

The J gene is TRBJ2-7, the V gene TRBV7-9, with TRBD1 matching over 7 bases. The germline CDR1 and CDR2 sequences are SEHNR and FQNEAQ (reference sequence). Unmatched junction bases numbered 8, after V lost 5 bases and J lost 1 base. There are 15 residues in the CDR3. The CDR3 DNA sequence: TGTGCCAGCAGCGCCGCCGGGACAGTATCCTACGAGCAGTACTTC. Residues: CASSAAGTVSYEQYF.

The chain carries TRBV6-4 and TRBJ2-3; D is perhaps TRBD2 (6 bases). CDR3 length: 13 amino acids. CDR1 MRHNA and CDR2 SNTAGT come from the germline V gene. The V gene lost 8 bases and the J gene lost 0 bases, with 9 bases spanning the gap. CDR3 bases: TGTGCCAGCTCACGGGAGAGCACAGATACGCAGTATTTT. It is translated as CASSRESTDTQYF.

This clone was seen only once. The rearrangement links TRBV30 to TRBJ2-5, with TRBD2 identical over 7 bases. The DNA end is more similar to TRBJ2-7, so the J call may be wrong. Germline CDR1 is GTSNPN and CDR2 is SVGIG (reference sequence). The CDR3 extends over 17 amino acids. CDR3 protein: CAWSVQKAGVIFHEQYF. CDR3 nucleotides: TGTGCCTGGAGTGTACAAAAGGCGGGAGTTATCTTCCACGAGCAGTACTTC.

The V gene is TRBV5-5, the J gene TRBJ1-5; D is unclear. The CDR3 contains 17 residues. CDR1 SGHKS and CDR2 YYEKEE come from the germline V gene (reference sequence). V was shortened by 1 base and J by 7 bases, with 21 bases between the two germline ends. The CDR3 nucleotides read TGTGCCAGCAGCTTGTTCCCTCGACCCCCCCTGGAGCAGCCCCAGCATTTT. Protein sequence: CASSLFPRPPLEQPQHF.

This sequence joins TRBV7-3 and TRBJ1-6; a weak D match, TRBD1 (5 bases). The V end lost 2 bases, the J end lost 5 bases, and 10 bases lay between the germline ends. In germline, CDR1 is SGHTA, CDR2 FQGTGA. There are 15 residues in the CDR3. CDR3 in amino acids: CASSLLGGDNSPLHF. The CDR3 DNA follows: TGTGCCAGCAGCTTATTAGGAGGGGATAATTCACCCCTCCACTTT.

The CDR3 region is CASSVSGTDTQYF. In DNA, the CDR3 is TGTGCCAGCAGTGTTAGCGGGACAGATACGCAGTATTTT. The genes are TRBV6-4 and TRBJ2-3; 7 bases are shared with TRBD2. This CDR3 has 13 residues. Unmatched junction bases numbered 1, after V lost 4 bases and J lost 3 bases. In germline, CDR1 is MRHNA, CDR2 SNTAGT.

The V and J genes are TRBV5-1 and TRBJ1-1; 7 bases are a match to TRBD1. CDR3 length: 14 residues. V was clipped by 2 bases and J by 4 bases; unmatched bases: 5. Germline values: CDR1 SGHRS, CDR2 YFSETQ. CDR3 DNA sequence: TGCGCCAGCAGCTTAAGAGGGGGCAGCACTGAAGCTTTCTTT. Encoded protein: CASSLRGGSTEAFF.

The rearrangement uses TRBV4-2 and TRBJ2-7, with TRBD2 as a possible D gene (6 bases). The CDR3 is made up of 12 amino acids. Germline V lookup: CDR1 LGHNA, CDR2 YNFKEQ. The V gene lost 8 bases and the J gene lost 3 bases, with 11 bases spanning the gap. DNA of the CDR3: TGTGCCAGCGGTCCGGGAGTCTACGAGCAGTACTTC. Its protein product is CASGPGVYEQYF.

CDR3: CASSLGTEETQYF. The CDR3 nucleotides read TGCGCCAGCAGCCTTGGGACAGAAGAGACCCAGTACTTC. The chain carries TRBV4-3 and TRBJ2-5; 7 bases map to TRBD1. The germline CDR1 and CDR2 sequences are LGHNA and YSLEER. This CDR3 contains 13 residues. V was clipped by 4 bases and J by 3 bases; unmatched bases: 2.

This clone has a handful of counts. The chain couples TRBV4-1 to TRBJ1-3; weak D call: TRBD1 (5 bases). Germline-derived CDR1 and CDR2 are MGHRA and YSYEKL. This CDR3 spans 14 amino acids. Trimming removed 0 bases at V and 4 bases at J, with 7 bases between. Here the CDR3 reads CASSQDRGGNTIYF. CDR3 bases: TGCGCCAGCAGCCAAGATCGGGGGGGAAACACCATATATTTT.

The chain couples TRBV19 to TRBJ1-3; D gene ambiguous. V was clipped by 3 bases and J by 2 bases, with 17 bases between them. The CDR3 covers 17 residues. Per germline, CDR1 LNHDA and CDR2 SQIVND (reference sequence). CDR3 protein: CASSISTQVWAGNTIYF. For the CDR3, the DNA is TGTGCCAGTAGTATTTCCACCCAGGTTTGGGCTGGAAACACCATATATTTT.

The J gene is TRBJ2-7, the V gene TRBV6-1, with D possibly TRBD2 on 6 matching bases. The CDR3 has 13 amino acids. Trimming removed 5 bases at V and 2 bases at J, with 10 bases between. Germline lookup yields CDR1 MNHNS and CDR2 SASEGT. CDR3 sequence (DNA): TGTGCCAGCAGTATCGGGGGACCCTACGAGCAGTACTTC. It translates to CASSIGGPYEQYF.

The chain is built from TRBV29-1 and TRBJ1-3, with 7 positions matching TRBD1. Germline V gene data show CDR1 as SQVTM and CDR2 as ANQGSEA. J gave up 4 bases and V 6 bases, and 6 bases lay outside the gene matches. The CDR3 extends over 13 amino acids. CDR3 sequence (DNA): TGCAGCGTGGCAGGGGGTCAAGGAAACACCATATATTTT. Translation: CSVAGGQGNTIYF.